Following are 24 T cell receptor beta chains from one sample sequenced in a study of T cell changes during pregnancy in multiple sclerosis (dated by TCRdb to about 2019). The receptor library was made with the immunoSEQ multiplex PCR assay. TCRdb carries this immuneACCESS record with in-frame sequences only. Its versions omit some clonotypes, under half of them owing to an unresolved V gene in the studies checked, with the rest unexplained. This sample holds about 77,000 clones; approximately 89% were observed only once. The top ten clonotypes cover approximately 1.9% of the sample. The sample here was peripheral blood, taken before pregnancy. All receptors come from a female donor with multiple sclerosis, enrolled in a pregnancy study.

The chain uses TRBV7-9 and TRBJ2-3, with 13 bases that match TRBD2. CDR3 length: 15 residues. Trimming removed 6 bases from V and 2 bases from J; junction bases left unmatched: 2. CDR1 is SEHNR, CDR2 FQNEAQ, per germline (reference sequence). CDR3 coding DNA: TGTGCCAGCAGTGGACTAGCGGGGGTCACAGATACGCAGTATTTT. Its translation: CASSGLAGVTDTQYF.

This chain uses TRBV30 with TRBJ1-1; 7 positions agree with TRBD1. Trimming took 5 bases from V and 4 from J; bases not matched to a gene: 7. Germline loops: CDR1 GTSNPN, CDR2 SVGIG (reference sequence). The CDR3 has 13 residues. Here the CDR3 reads CAWGRGLGTEAFF. The CDR3, as DNA: TGTGCCTGGGGTAGGGGGCTAGGCACTGAAGCTTTCTTT.

This sequence joins TRBV2 and TRBJ2-1, with D possibly being TRBD2 (6 bases). The germline CDR1 and CDR2 sequences are SNHLY and FYNNEI. V was pared by 6 bases and J by 5 bases, with 11 bases between. The CDR3 is 13 residues long. The CDR3 DNA reads as TGTGCCAGCAGCCGGGACTTTCACAATGAGCAGTTCTTC. It yields the protein CASSRDFHNEQFF.

The chain is built from TRBV6-6 and TRBJ2-5, with 9 bases fitting TRBD1. Germline V gene sequence: CDR1 MNHNY, CDR2 SVGAGI (reference sequence). V gave up 5 bases and J gave up 3 bases; unmatched junction bases: 7. The CDR3 is 15 amino acids. The CDR3 loop reads CASSGDRGSEETQYF. In DNA form, the CDR3 reads TGTGCCAGCAGTGGCGACAGGGGGTCGGAAGAGACCCAGTACTTC.

This chain links TRBV2 with TRBJ1-2; D gene unclear. CDR1 and CDR2 from the germline V gene are SNHLY and FYNNEI. The CDR3 loop spans 13 amino acids. Between the trimmed V and J ends, which lost 3 bases and 2 bases, there was a span of 7 bases. The CDR3 spells CASSEVRNYGYTF. CDR3 bases: TGTGCCAGCAGTGAGGTCAGAAACTATGGCTACACCTTC.

This clone occurred once. V gene TRBV5-6 combines with J gene TRBJ2-7; unclear D gene. The CDR3 extends over 13 amino acids. V lost 6 bases to trimming and J lost 5 bases, with 15 bases between them. The V gene's germline CDR1 is SGHDT and CDR2 YYEEEE. CDR3 sequence reads: CASNHRSLHEQYF. CDR3 DNA sequence: TGTGCCAGCAACCATAGATCACTCCACGAGCAGTACTTC.

This clone was counted once. V and J are TRBV4-1 and TRBJ1-5; 8 nucleotides align to TRBD1. This CDR3 is 16 amino acids long. V dropped 1 base and J dropped 7; count of bases not matched to a gene: 9. Germline V CDR1 and CDR2: MGHRA, YSYEKL. In nucleotides, the CDR3 is TGCGCCAGCAGCCAAGTTGCAACAGGGGGGGACCAGCCCCAGCATTTT. As protein: CASSQVATGGDQPQHF.

The chain carries TRBV2 and TRBJ2-1, with D possibly being TRBD1 (5 bases). The CDR3 has 11 residues. V gave up 6 bases and J gave up 15 bases, with 15 bases separating them. The germline V gene has CDR1 SNHLY and CDR2 FYNNEI. This CDR3 reads CASRGGQGWFF. The CDR3 coding sequence is TGTGCCAGCAGGGGTGGGCAGGGATGGTTCTTC.

This chain uses TRBV10-2 with TRBJ2-4; 10 positions match TRBD1. With V trimmed by 10 bases and J by 8 bases, 8 bases remained unmatched. The CDR3 runs 13 residues. Germline CDR1 and CDR2: WSHSY and SAAADI. The CDR3 reads CATAGTGEHIQYF. CDR3 nucleotide sequence: TGCGCCACAGCCGGGACAGGGGAGCACATTCAGTACTTC.

The chain employs TRBV21-1 and TRBJ1-4. TRBV21-1 is a recognized pseudogene. This CDR3 comprises 10 residues. The CDR3 spells CASRREKLFF. The CDR3 nucleotides are TGTGCCAGCAGGAGGGAAAAACTGTTTTTT.

The V and J genes are TRBV9 and TRBJ2-3, with 8 nucleotides matching TRBD2. CDR1 and CDR2 from the germline V gene are SGDLS and YYNGEE. CDR3 length equals 16 residues. Losses at the gene ends were 0 bases for V and 5 bases for J; bases not matched to a gene: 8. Written as DNA, the CDR3 is TGTGCCAGCAGCGTAGGGCTGGGACTAGGGAGAGATACGCAGTATTTT. Protein sequence: CASSVGLGLGRDTQYF.

The rearrangement uses TRBV7-6 and TRBJ2-5; TRBD1 is a possible D gene (6 bases). Germline CDR1 SGHVS, CDR2 FNYEAQ. This CDR3 has 14 residues. The ends were cut back, 5 bases at V and 6 bases at J, with 16 bases in the middle. This CDR3 reads CASSETRGRKTQYF. CDR3 nucleotides: TGTGCCAGCAGCGAAACTAGGGGGAGAAAGACCCAGTACTTC.

This clone occurred once. The chain links TRBV5-1 to TRBJ2-2; D not certain. The V end was cut by 5 bases, the J end by 6 bases, with 14 bases between. The CDR3 contains 14 residues. Per the germline V gene, CDR1 is SGHRS and CDR2 is YFSETQ. The CDR3: CASSIRVNAGELFF. DNA of the CDR3: TGCGCCAGCAGTATCCGGGTTAACGCCGGGGAGCTGTTTTTT.

This chain uses TRBV20-1 with TRBJ2-1; no definite D call. The length of the CDR3 is 10 residues. Trimming left V 6 bases short and J 4 bases short, with 4 bases between. CDR1 and CDR2 from the germline V gene are DFQATT and SNEGSKA (reference sequence). In DNA form, the CDR3 reads TGCAGTGCACAATACAATGAGCAGTTCTTC. Translating gives CSAQYNEQFF.

This clone was seen once. V usage is TRBV11-2 and J usage is TRBJ2-7; TRBD2 matches at 9 bases. The germline CDR1 and CDR2 sequences are SGHAT and FQNNGV. J was trimmed by 4 bases and V by 2 bases; bases with no gene match: 6. This CDR3 contains 15 residues. The CDR3 sequence: CASSLWASGEYEQYF. CDR3 DNA sequence: TGTGCCAGCAGCTTATGGGCTAGCGGGGAATACGAGCAGTACTTC.

V gene TRBV9 combines with J gene TRBJ2-1; 8 bases fit TRBD2. This CDR3 is 14 amino acids long. J gave up 5 bases and V 2 bases, and 3 bases lay outside the gene matches. Germline CDR1 and CDR2: SGDLS and YYNGEE. Here the CDR3 DNA reads TGTGCCAGCAGCGTTGGGCGGGGGGACAATGAGCAGTTCTTC. Protein sequence: CASSVGRGDNEQFF.

The V call is TRBV4-2, the J call TRBJ1-2, with TRBD1 identical over 7 bases. The CDR3 has 14 amino acids. The V segment lost 5 bases and the J segment 3 bases; nucleotides outside the gene matches: 6. Germline lookup yields CDR1 LGHNA and CDR2 YNFKEQ. The CDR3 protein is CASSKGDRDYGYTF. The CDR3 bases are TGTGCCAGCAGCAAGGGGGACAGAGACTATGGCTACACCTTC.

The chain couples TRBV28 to TRBJ2-5, with 10 bases fitting TRBD2. V lost 0 bases and J lost 4; bases outside the gene matches: 2. Germline V gene sequence: CDR1 MDHEN, CDR2 SYDVKM. The CDR3 has 15 amino acids. The CDR3 sequence is CASSLWSSGGETQYF. CDR3 sequence (DNA): TGTGCCAGCAGTTTATGGTCTAGCGGGGGAGAGACCCAGTACTTC.

The chain combines TRBV6-4 with TRBJ2-5; D perhaps matches TRBD2 (7 bases). Germline V gene data show CDR1 as MRHNA and CDR2 as SNTAGT. The CDR3 runs 18 residues. The V gene lost 4 bases and the J gene lost 4 bases, with 25 bases spanning the gap. The CDR3 sequence is CASSVGREEGGLGETQYF. In DNA, the CDR3 is TGTGCCAGCAGTGTCGGGCGTGAGGAGGGGGGGCTGGGAGAGACCCAGTACTTC.

V usage is TRBV7-9 and J usage is TRBJ2-3; 12 positions match TRBD2. CDR1 is SEHNR, CDR2 FQNEAQ, per germline (reference sequence). J lost 0 bases, V lost 5 bases, and 6 bases had no gene match. The CDR3 length is 17 residues. The CDR3 reads CASSRLAGATSTDTQYF. The CDR3, as DNA: TGTGCCAGCAGCCGACTAGCGGGGGCCACTAGCACAGATACGCAGTATTTT.

The chain joins TRBV19 to TRBJ2-1; 7 bases line up with TRBD1. The CDR3 extends over 14 amino acids. Germline assignment: CDR1 LNHDA and CDR2 SQIVND (reference sequence). Trimming cost V 2 bases and J 4 bases; bases outside gene matches: 2. The CDR3 DNA is TGTGCCAGTAGTATAAGGGGGCGATACAATGAGCAGTTCTTC. It specifies CASSIRGRYNEQFF.

The CDR3 sequence: CASSLVTVKETQYF. As DNA, the CDR3 is TGTGCCAGCAGTTTAGTGACAGTGAAAGAGACCCAGTACTTC. The V call is TRBV28, the J call TRBJ2-5; the D gene is possibly TRBD1 (5 bases). Germline loops: CDR1 MDHEN, CDR2 SYDVKM. Trimming took 2 bases from V and 3 from J, leaving 10 bases between them. The CDR3 runs 14 residues.

J is TRBJ2-3 and V is TRBV29-1; 7 bases map to TRBD2. V was clipped by 4 bases and J by 7 bases; unmatched bases: 11. Germline assignment: CDR1 SQVTM and CDR2 ANQGSEA. The CDR3 is 14 residues long. The CDR3 DNA reads as TGCAGCGTTGCTGGCGGGGGTCTGGGAAATACGCAGTATTTT. It specifies CSVAGGGLGNTQYF.

This clone was seen more than once but under ten times. The chain carries TRBV2 and TRBJ1-6; possibly TRBD1 for D (6 bases). The CDR3 is 15 amino acids. Germline V gene data show CDR1 as SNHLY and CDR2 as FYNNEI. V was shortened by 4 bases and J by 11 bases, with 18 bases between the two germline ends. The CDR3 sequence: CASSVPRQGQAPLHF. CDR3 DNA: TGTGCCAGCAGTGTACCTAGGCAGGGGCAGGCACCCCTCCACTTT. The variable domain in full, completed from reference TRBV2 and TRBJ1-6, reads EPEVTQTPSHQVTQMGQEVILRCVPISNHLYFYWYRQILGQKVEFLVSFYNNEISEKSEIFDDQFSVERPDGSNFTLKIRSTKLEDSAMYFCASSVPRQGQAPLHFGNGTRLTVT.